The next 2 T cell receptor beta chains were all read from a single sample in a study of blood T cell repertoires in COVID-19. The repertoire was sequenced with immunoSEQ multiplex PCR; TCRdb's copy has only in-frame clones and lacks some. The sample consists of more than 95,000 clones, 85% to 90% of them appearing once. Sequenced material: peripheral blood. These receptors originate from a human donor in a cohort sampled during active COVID-19.

This clone was observed a single time. V gene TRBV6-2 or TRBV6-3 combines with J gene TRBJ1-4; no firm D call. CDR3 length: 13 residues. Looked up from germline, CDR1 is MNHEY and CDR2 is SVGEGT. Trimming cost V 6 bases and J 8 bases, with 13 bases left between them. CDR3 residues: CASRYPSGEKLFF. CDR3 coding DNA: TGTGCCAGCAGATACCCTTCGGGGGAAAAACTGTTTTTT.

This clone was seen a handful of times. The CDR3 region is CASGDSGSGNTIYF. The CDR3 DNA sequence: TGCGCCAGTGGGGACAGCGGCTCTGGAAACACCATATATTTT. V and J are TRBV5-1 and TRBJ1-3; 7 bases are a match to TRBD1. In germline, CDR1 is SGHRS, CDR2 YFSETQ. V lost 8 bases and J lost 0; bases outside the gene matches: 5. The CDR3 sequence is 14 residues long.